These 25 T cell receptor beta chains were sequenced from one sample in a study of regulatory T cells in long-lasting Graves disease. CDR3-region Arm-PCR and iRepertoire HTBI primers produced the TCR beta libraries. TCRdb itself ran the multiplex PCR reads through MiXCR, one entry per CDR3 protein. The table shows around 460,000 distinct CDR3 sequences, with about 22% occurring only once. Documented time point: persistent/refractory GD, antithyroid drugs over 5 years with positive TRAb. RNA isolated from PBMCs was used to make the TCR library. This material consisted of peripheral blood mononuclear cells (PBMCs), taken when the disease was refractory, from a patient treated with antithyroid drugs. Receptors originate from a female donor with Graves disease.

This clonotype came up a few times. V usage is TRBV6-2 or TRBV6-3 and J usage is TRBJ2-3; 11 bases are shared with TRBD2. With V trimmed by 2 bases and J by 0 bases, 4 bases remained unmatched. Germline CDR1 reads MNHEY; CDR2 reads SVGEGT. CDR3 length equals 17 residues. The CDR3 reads CASSYTSGSRSTDTQYF. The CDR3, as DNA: TGTGCCAGCAGTTACACTAGCGGGAGTCGGAGCACAGATACGCAGTATTTT.

This chain's CDR3 is CASSPNANTEAFF. DNA for the CDR3: TGTGCCAGCTCACCTAACGCGAACACTGAAGCTTTCTTT. The genes are TRBV18 and TRBJ1-1; D ambiguous. The CDR3 is made up of 13 amino acids. CDR1 and CDR2 (germline): KGHSH, LQKENI. Trimming stripped 3 bases from V and 1 base from J, with 6 bases between.

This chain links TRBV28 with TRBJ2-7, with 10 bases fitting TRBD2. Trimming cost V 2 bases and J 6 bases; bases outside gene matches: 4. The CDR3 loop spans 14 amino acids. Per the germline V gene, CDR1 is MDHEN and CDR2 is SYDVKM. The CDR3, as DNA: TGTGCCAGCAGTTTAGTACTAGCGGGAACCGAGCAGTACTTC. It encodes CASSLVLAGTEQYF.

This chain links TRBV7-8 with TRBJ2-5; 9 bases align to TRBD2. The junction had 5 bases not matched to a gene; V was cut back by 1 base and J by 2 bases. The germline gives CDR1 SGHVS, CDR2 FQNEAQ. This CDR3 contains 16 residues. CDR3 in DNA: TGTGCCAGCAGCTTAGGGGCGGGGGGGGAACAAGAGACCCAGTACTTC. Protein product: CASSLGAGGEQETQYF. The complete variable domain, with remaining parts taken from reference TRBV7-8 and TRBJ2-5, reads GAGVSQSPRYKVAKRGQDVALRCDPISGHVSLFWYQQALGQGPEFLTYFQNEAQLDKSGLPSDRFFAERPEGSVSTLKIQRTQQEDSAVYLCASSLGAGGEQETQYFGPGTRLLVL.

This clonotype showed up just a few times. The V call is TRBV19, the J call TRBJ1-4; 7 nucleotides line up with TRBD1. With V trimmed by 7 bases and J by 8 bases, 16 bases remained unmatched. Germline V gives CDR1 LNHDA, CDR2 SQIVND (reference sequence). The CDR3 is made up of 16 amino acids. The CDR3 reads CASTPDGRVRGEKLFF. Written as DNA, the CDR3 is TGTGCCAGTACTCCTGACGGGCGCGTCAGGGGGGAAAAACTGTTTTTT. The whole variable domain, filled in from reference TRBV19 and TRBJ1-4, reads DGGITQSPKYLFRKEGQNVTLSCEQNLNHDAMYWYRQDPGQGLRLIYYSQIVNDFQKGDIAEGYSVSREKKESFPLTVTSAQKNPTAFYLCASTPDGRVRGEKLFFGSGTQLSVL.

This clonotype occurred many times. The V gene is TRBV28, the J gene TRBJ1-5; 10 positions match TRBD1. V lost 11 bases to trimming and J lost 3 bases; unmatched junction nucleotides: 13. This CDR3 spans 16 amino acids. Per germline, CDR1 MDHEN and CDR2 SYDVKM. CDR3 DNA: TGTGCCGCCGAGACAACCGGGACAGGGGTCAATCAGCCCCAGCATTTT. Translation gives CAAETTGTGVNQPQHF.

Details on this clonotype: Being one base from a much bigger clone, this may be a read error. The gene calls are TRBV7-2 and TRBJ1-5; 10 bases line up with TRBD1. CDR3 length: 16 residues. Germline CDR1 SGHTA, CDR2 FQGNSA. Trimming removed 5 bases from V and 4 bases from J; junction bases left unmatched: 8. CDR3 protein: CASSPYGTGVNQPQHF. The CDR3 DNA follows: TGTGCCAGCAGCCCTTACGGGACAGGGGTTAATCAGCCCCAGCATTTT.

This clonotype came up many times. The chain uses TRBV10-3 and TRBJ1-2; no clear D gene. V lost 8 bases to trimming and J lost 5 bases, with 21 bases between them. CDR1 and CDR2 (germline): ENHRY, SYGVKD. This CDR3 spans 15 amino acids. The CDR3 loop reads CAIPSPREEFYGYTF. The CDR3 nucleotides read TGTGCCATCCCCTCCCCCCGGGAGGAATTTTATGGCTACACCTTC.

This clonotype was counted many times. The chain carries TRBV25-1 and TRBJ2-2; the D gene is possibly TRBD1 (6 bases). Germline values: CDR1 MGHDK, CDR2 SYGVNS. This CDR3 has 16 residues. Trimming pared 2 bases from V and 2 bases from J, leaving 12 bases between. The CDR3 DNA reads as TGTGCCAGCAGTGAACGGGCAGGGGCCAACACCGGGGAGCTGTTTTTT. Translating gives CASSERAGANTGELFF.

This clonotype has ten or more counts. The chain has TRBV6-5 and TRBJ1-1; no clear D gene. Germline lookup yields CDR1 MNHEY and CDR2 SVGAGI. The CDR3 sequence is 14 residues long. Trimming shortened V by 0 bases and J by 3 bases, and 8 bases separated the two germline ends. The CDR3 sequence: CASSYSSRYTEAFF. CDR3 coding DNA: TGTGCCAGCAGTTACTCTTCCAGATACACTGAAGCTTTCTTT.

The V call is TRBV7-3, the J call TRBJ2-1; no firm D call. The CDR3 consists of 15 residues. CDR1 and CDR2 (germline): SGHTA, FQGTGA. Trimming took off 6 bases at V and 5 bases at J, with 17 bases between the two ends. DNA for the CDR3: TGTGCCAGCAGTCCAACGCCGAATCCTAACAATGAGCAGTTCTTC. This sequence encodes CASSPTPNPNNEQFF. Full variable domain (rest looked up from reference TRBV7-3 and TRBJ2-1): GAGVSQTPSNKVTEKGKYVELRCDPISGHTALYWYRQSLGQGPEFLIYFQGTGAADDSGLPNDRFFAVRPEGSVSTLKIQRTERGDSAVYLCASSPTPNPNNEQFFGPGTRLTVL.

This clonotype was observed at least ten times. The CDR3 protein is CASSYSYVTVNTGELFF. The DNA of the CDR3 is TGTGCCAGCAGTTACTCGTACGTGACAGTGAACACCGGGGAGCTGTTTTTT. V is TRBV6-5 and J is TRBJ2-2, with D possibly TRBD1 on 5 matching bases. V was clipped by 0 bases and J by 1 base, with 12 bases between them. CDR1 and CDR2 from the germline V gene are MNHEY and SVGAGI. The CDR3 extends over 17 amino acids.

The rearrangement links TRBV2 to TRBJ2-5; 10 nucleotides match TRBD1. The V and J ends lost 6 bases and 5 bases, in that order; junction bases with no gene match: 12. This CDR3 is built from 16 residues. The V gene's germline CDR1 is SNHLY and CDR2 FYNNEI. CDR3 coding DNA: TGTGCCAGCAGCACAGTCCCGGGACAGGGGAGGGAGACCCAGTACTTC. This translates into CASSTVPGQGRETQYF.

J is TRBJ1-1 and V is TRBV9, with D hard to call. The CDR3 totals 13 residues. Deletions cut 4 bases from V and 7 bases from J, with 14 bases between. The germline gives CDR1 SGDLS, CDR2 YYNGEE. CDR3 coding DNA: TGTGCCAGCAGCACTCGCGGGAGGGATGAAGCTTTCTTT. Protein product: CASSTRGRDEAFF.

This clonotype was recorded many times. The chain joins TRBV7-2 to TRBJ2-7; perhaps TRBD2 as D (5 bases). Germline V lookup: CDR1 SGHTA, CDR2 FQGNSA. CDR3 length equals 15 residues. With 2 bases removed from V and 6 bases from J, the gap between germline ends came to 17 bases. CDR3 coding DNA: TGTGCCAGCAGCTTAATGGACGGGGTCCGGGGCGAGCAGTACTTC. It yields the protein CASSLMDGVRGEQYF. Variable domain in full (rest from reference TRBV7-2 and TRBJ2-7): GAGVSQSPSNKVTEKGKDVELRCDPISGHTALYWYRQSLGQGLEFLIYFQGNSAPDKSGLPSDRFSAERTGGSVSTLTIQRTQQEDSAVYLCASSLMDGVRGEQYFGPGTRLTVT.

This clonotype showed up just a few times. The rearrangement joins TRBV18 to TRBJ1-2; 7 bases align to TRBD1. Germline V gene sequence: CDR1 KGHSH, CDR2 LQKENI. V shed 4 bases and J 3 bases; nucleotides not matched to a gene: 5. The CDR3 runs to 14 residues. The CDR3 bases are TGTGCCAGCTCACGCGACAGGGAAGACTATGGCTACACCTTC. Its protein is CASSRDREDYGYTF. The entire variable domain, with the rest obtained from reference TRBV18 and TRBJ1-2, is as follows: NAGVMQNPRHLVRRRGQEARLRCSPMKGHSHVYWYRQLPEEGLKFMVYLQKENIIDESGMPKERFSAEFPKEGPSILRIQQVVRGDSAAYFCASSRDREDYGYTFGSGTRLTVV.

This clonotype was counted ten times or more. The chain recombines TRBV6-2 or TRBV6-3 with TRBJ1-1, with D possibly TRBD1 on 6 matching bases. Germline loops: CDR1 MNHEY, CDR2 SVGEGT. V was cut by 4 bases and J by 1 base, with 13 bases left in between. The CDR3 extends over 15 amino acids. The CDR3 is CASSLPGHTNTEAFF. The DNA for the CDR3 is TGTGCCAGCAGTTTACCGGGACATACGAACACTGAAGCTTTCTTT.

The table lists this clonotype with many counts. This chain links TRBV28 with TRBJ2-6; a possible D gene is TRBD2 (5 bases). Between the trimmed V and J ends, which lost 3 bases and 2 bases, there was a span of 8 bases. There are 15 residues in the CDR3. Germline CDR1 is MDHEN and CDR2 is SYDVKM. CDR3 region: CASSLDSAGANVLTF. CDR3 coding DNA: TGTGCCAGCAGTTTGGACTCTGCTGGGGCCAACGTCCTGACTTTC.

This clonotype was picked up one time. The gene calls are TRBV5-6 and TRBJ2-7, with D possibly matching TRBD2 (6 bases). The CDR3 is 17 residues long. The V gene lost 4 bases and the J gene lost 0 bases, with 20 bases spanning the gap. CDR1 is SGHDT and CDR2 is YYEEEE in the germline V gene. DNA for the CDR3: TGTGCCAGCAGCGCGCGGGACTTCTTAGGCTTCTCCTACGAGCAGTACTTC. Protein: CASSARDFLGFSYEQYF.

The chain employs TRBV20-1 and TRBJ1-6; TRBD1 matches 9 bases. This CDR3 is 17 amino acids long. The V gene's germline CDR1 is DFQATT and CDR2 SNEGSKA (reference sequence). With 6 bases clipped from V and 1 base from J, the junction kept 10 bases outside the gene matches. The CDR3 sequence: CSAARDRASSYNSPLHF. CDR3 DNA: TGCAGTGCAGCCCGGGACAGGGCGAGTTCCTATAATTCACCCCTCCACTTT.

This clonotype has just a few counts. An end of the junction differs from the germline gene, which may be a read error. CDR3 DNA: TGTGCCAGCAGCTGGGTCCCGGGGGACTTC. Its translation: CASSWVPGDF. This chain uses TRBV7-2 with TRBJ2-4; D possibly corresponds to TRBD2 (6 bases). Germline V gene lookup returns CDR1 SGHTA and CDR2 FQGNSA. The CDR3 extends over 10 amino acids.

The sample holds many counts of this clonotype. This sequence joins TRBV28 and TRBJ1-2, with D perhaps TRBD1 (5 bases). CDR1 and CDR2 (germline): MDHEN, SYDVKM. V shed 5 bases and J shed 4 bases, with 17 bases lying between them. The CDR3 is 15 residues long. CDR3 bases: TGTGCCAGCAGTACCGGGGCAGGCCCCAGCTATGGCTACACCTTC. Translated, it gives CASSTGAGPSYGYTF.

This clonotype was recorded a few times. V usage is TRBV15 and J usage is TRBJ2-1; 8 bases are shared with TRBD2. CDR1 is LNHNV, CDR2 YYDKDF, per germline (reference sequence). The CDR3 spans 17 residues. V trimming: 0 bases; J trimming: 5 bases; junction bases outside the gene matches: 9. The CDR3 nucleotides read TGTGCCACCAGCAGAGAGAGGTGGGGGACTAGGGACAATGAGCAGTTCTTC. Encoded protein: CATSRERWGTRDNEQFF.

The CDR3 DNA is TGTGCCAGCTATCCGCGTGGGGGCACTGAAGCTTTCTTT. Translated: CASYPRGGTEAFF. The chain links TRBV6-1 to TRBJ1-1; D may be TRBD1 (5 bases). Germline CDR1 is MNHNS and CDR2 is SASEGT. The ends were cut back, 8 bases at V and 4 bases at J, with 14 bases in the middle. CDR3 length: 13 amino acids.

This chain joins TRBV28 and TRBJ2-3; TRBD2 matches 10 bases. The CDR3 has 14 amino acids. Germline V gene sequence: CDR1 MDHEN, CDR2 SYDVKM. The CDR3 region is CASTQAGGSDTQYF. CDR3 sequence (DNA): TGTGCTTCGACCCAAGCGGGAGGGTCAGATACGCAGTATTTT.